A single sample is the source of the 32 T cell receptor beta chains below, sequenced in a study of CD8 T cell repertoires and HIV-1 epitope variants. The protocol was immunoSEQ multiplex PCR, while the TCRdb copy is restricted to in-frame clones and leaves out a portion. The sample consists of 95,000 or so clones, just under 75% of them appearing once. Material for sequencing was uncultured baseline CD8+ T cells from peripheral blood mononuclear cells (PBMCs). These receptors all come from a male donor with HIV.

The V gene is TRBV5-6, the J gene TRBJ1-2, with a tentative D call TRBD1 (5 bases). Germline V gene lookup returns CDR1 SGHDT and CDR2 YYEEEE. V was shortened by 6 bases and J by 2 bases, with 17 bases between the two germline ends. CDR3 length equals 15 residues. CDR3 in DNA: TGTGCCAGCACCCCGTGGGGCAGACGGAACTATGGCTACACCTTC. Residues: CASTPWGRRNYGYTF.

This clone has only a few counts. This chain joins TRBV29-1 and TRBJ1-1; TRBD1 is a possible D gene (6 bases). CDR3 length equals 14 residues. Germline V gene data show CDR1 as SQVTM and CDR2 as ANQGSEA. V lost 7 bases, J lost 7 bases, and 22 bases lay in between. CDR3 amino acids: CSGGETGTRGEAFF. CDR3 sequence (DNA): TGCAGCGGGGGGGAAACCGGGACAAGGGGTGAAGCTTTCTTT.

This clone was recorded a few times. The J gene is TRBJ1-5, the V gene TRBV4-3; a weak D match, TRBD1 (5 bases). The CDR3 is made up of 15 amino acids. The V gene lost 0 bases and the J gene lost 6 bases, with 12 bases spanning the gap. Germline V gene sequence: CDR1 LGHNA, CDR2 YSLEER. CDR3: CASSQEKGEGQPQHF. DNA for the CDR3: TGCGCCAGCAGCCAAGAAAAAGGGGAGGGTCAGCCCCAGCATTTT.

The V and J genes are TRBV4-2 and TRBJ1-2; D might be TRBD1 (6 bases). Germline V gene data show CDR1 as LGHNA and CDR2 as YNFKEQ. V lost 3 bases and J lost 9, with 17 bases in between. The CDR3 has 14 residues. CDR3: CASSHEPSGQRYTF. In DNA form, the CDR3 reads TGTGCCAGCAGCCACGAACCGAGTGGACAGCGCTACACCTTC.

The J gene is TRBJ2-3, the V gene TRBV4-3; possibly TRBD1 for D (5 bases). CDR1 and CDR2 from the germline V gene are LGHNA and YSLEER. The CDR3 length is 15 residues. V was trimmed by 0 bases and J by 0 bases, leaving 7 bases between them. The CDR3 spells CASSQDRESTDTQYF. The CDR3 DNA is TGCGCCAGCAGCCAAGACAGGGAAAGCACAGATACGCAGTATTTT.

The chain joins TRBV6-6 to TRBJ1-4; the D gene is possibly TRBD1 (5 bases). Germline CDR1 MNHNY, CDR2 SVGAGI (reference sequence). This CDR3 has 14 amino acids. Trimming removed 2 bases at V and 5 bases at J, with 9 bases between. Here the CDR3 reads CASSYRGENEKLFF. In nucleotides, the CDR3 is TGTGCCAGCAGTTACCGGGGGGAAAATGAAAAACTGTTTTTT.

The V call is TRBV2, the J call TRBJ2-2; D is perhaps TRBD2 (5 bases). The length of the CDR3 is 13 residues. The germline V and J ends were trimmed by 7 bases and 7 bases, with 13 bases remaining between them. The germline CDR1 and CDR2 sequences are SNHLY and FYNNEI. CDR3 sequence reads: CASNREGVGELFF. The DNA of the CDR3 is TGTGCCAGCAACCGGGAAGGTGTCGGGGAGCTGTTTTTT.

The CDR3, as DNA: TGTGCCAGCAGTTCACCCGGGAGTCATGAGCAGTTCTTC. It yields the protein CASSSPGSHEQFF. This rearrangement joins TRBV6-5 to TRBJ2-1, with TRBD2 as a possible D gene (6 bases). The CDR3 has 13 residues. V gave up 4 bases and J gave up 8 bases, with 12 bases separating them. Germline V CDR1 and CDR2: MNHEY, SVGAGI.

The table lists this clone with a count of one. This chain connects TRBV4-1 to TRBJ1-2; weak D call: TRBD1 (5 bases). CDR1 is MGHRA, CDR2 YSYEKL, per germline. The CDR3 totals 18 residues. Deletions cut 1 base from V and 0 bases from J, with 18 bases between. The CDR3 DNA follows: TGCGCCAGCAGCCAAGTACATCGGGAAGGGGAATCTAACTATGGCTACACCTTC. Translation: CASSQVHREGESNYGYTF.

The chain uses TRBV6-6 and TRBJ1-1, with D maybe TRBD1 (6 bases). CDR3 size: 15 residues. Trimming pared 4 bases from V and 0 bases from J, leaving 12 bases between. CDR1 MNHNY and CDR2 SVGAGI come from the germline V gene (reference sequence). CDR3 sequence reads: CASSFRTAMNTEAFF. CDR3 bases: TGTGCCAGCAGTTTTCGGACAGCTATGAACACTGAAGCTTTCTTT.

For the CDR3, the DNA is TGTGCCAGCAGTTTATCGAAAACCTCCTACGAGCAGTACTTC. The encoded protein is CASSLSKTSYEQYF. The chain links TRBV27 to TRBJ2-7; no firm D call. CDR1 is MNHEY, CDR2 SMNVEV, per germline (reference sequence). CDR3 length: 14 amino acids. V lost 0 bases, J lost 0 bases, and 6 bases lay in between.

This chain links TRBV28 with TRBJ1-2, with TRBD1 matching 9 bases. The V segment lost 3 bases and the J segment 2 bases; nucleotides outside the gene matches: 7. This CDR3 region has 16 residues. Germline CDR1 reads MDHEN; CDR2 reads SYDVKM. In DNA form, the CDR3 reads TGTGCCAGCAGTTTTCTAGGCGACAGGGGGAACTATGGCTACACCTTC. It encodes CASSFLGDRGNYGYTF.

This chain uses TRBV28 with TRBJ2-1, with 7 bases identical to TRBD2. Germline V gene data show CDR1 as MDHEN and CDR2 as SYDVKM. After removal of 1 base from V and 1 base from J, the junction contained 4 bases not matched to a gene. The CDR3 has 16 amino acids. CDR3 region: CASSLFWGGSYNEQFF. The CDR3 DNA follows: TGTGCCAGCAGTTTATTCTGGGGGGGATCCTACAATGAGCAGTTCTTC.

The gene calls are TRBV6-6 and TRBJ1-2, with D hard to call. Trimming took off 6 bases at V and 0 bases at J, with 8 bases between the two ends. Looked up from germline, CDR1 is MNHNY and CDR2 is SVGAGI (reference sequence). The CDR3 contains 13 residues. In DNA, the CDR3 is TGTGCCAGCAGGGGGTCTTCTAACTATGGCTACACCTTC. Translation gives CASRGSSNYGYTF.

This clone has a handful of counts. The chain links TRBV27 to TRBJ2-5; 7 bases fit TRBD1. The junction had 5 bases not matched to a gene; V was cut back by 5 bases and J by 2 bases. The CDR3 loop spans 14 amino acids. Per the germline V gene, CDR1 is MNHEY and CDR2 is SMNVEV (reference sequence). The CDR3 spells CASSRQGRQETQYF. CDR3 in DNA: TGTGCCAGCAGTCGACAGGGCCGACAAGAGACCCAGTACTTC.

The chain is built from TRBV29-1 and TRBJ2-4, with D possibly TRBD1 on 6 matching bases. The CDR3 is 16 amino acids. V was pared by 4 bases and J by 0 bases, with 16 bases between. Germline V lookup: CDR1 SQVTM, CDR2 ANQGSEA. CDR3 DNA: TGCAGCGTTGGAACAGGGCTTGGGTTAGCCAAAAACATTCAGTACTTC. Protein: CSVGTGLGLAKNIQYF.

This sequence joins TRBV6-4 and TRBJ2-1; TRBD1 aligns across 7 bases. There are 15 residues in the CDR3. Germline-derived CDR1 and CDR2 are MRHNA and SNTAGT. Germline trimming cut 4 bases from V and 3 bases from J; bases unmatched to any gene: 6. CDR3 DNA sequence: TGTGCCAGCAGTGGCGACAGGGTCGGCTACAATGAGCAGTTCTTC. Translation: CASSGDRVGYNEQFF.

For the CDR3, the DNA is TGTGCCAGCAGCGTAGGAGTAGGGAGGGGGACTACGAACAATGAGCAGTTCTTC. It translates to CASSVGVGRGTTNNEQFF. The gene calls are TRBV9 and TRBJ2-1; TRBD2 might be the D (7 bases). Trimming pared 0 bases from V and 5 bases from J, leaving 21 bases between. Germline CDR1 SGDLS, CDR2 YYNGEE. The CDR3 spans 18 residues.

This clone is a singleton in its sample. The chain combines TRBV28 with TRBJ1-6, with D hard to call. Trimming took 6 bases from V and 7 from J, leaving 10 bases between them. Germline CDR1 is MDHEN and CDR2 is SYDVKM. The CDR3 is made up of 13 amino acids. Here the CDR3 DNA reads TGTGCCAGCAGCCGGGAGCCGAATTCACCCCTCCACTTT. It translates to CASSREPNSPLHF.

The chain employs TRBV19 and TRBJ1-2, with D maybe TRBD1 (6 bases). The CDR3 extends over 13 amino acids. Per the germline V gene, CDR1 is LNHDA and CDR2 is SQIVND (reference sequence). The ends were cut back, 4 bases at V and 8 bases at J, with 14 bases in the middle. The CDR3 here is CASSKRQDEGYTF. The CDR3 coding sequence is TGTGCCAGTAGTAAGAGACAGGATGAAGGCTACACCTTC.

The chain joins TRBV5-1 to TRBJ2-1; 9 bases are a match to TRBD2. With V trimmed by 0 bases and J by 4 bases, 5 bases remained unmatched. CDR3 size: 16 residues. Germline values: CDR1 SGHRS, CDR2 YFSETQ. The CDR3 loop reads CASSLETSGGYNEQFF. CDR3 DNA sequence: TGCGCCAGCAGCTTGGAGACTAGCGGAGGATACAATGAGCAGTTCTTC.

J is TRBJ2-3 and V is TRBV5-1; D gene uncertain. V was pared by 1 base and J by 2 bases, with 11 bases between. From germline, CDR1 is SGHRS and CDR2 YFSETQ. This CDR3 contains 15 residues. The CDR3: CASSLQVGNTDTQYF. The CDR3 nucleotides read TGCGCCAGCAGCTTGCAGGTTGGGAACACAGATACGCAGTATTTT.

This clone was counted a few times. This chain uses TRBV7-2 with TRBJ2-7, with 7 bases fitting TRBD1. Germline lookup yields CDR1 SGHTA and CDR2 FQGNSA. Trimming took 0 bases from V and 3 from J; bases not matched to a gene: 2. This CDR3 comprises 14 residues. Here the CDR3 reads CASSLAQGDYEQYF. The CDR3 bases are TGTGCCAGCAGCTTAGCTCAGGGGGACTACGAGCAGTACTTC.

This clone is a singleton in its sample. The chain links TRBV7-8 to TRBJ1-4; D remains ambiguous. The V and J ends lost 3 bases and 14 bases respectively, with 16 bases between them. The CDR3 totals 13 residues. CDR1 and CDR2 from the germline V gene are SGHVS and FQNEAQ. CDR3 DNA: TGTGCCAGCAGCTTGGAAGGGTGGTCGGGGCTGTTTTTT. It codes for CASSLEGWSGLFF.

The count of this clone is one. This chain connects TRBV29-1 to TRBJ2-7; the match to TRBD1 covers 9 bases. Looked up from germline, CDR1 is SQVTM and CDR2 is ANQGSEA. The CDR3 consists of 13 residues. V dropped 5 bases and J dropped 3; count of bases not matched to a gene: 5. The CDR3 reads CSVSTGQGYEQYF. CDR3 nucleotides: TGCAGCGTTTCTACGGGACAGGGCTACGAGCAGTACTTC.

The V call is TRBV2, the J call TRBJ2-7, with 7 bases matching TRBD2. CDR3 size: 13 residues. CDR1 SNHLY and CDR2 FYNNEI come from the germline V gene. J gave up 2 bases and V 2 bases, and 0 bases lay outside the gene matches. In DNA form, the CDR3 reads TGTGCCAGCAGTGAACTAGCGGCCTACGAGCAGTACTTC. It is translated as CASSELAAYEQYF.

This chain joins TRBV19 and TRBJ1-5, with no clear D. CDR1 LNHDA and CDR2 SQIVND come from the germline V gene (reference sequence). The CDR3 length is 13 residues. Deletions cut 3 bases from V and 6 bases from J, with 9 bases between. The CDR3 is CASSIPLGQPQHF. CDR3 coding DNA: TGTGCCAGTAGTATTCCGTTGGGTCAGCCCCAGCATTTT.

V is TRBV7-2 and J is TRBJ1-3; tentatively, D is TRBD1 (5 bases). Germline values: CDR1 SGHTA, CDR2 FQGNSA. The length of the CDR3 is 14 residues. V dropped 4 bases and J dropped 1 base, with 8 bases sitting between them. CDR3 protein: CASSWGSSGNTIYF. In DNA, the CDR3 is TGTGCCAGCAGCTGGGGCAGTTCTGGAAACACCATATATTTT.

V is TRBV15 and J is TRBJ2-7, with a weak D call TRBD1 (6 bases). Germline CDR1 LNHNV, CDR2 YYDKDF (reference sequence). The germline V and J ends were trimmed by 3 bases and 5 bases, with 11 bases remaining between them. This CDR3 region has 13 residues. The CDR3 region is CATSSLYRDEQYF. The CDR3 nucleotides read TGTGCCACCAGCAGCCTATACAGGGACGAGCAGTACTTC. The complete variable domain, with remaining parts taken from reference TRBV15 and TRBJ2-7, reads DAMVIQNPRYQVTQFGKPVTLSCSQTLNHNVMYWYQQKSSQAPKLLFHYYDKDFNNEADTPDNFQSRRPNTSFCFLDIRSPGLGDTAMYLCATSSLYRDEQYFGPGTRLTVT.

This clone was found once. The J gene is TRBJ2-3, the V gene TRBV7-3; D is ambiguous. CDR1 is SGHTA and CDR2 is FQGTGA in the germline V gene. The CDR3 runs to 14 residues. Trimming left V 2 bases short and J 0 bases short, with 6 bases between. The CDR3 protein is CASSLAPSTDTQYF. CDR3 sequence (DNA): TGTGCCAGCAGCTTAGCCCCTAGCACAGATACGCAGTATTTT.

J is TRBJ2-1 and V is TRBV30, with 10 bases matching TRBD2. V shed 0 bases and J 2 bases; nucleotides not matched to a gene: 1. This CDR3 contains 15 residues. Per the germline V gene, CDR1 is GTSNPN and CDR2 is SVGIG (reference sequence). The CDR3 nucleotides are TGTGCCTGGAGTGTACTAGCGGGGCCCTACAATGAGCAGTTCTTC. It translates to CAWSVLAGPYNEQFF.

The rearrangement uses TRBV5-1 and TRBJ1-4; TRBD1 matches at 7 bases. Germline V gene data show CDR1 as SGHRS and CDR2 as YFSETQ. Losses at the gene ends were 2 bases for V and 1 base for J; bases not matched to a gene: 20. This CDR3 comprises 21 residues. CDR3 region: CASSFRRQGSNFIVTNEKLFF. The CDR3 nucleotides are TGCGCCAGCAGCTTCCGACGACAGGGCTCTAATTTTATTGTAACTAATGAAAAACTGTTTTTT.